This T cell receptor (beta chain) came from a study of molecular identifiers for immune sequencing clone quantification. Concerning this clonotype: Its antigen is not identified.

The V gene's germline CDR1 is DFQATT and CDR2 SNEGSKA (reference sequence). CDR3 length equals 13 residues. The V end was cut by 6 bases, the J end by 6 bases, with 15 bases between. TCRdb passed the PCR reads through MiXCR, listing each CDR3 protein once. The table shows around 480,000 distinct CDR3 sequences, with 25% occurring only once. Study findings and constraints: Clone sizes that are highly expanded could be underestimated when identical TCR molecules share a barcode. Jurkat TCR RNA spiked in from one cell could reportedly be detected among 1 million or so naive cells.

Naive CD8 T cells underwent sorting with the CD8+CD4-CCR7+CD45RA+ definition. This sequence originates from a human donor in good health. Some libraries in this study had Jurkat cell RNA spiked in. This chain connects TRBV20-1 to TRBJ1-5; a weak D match, TRBD1 (5 bases). Sequencing was performed on naive CD8+ T cells from blood, with Jurkat cell RNA spiked in. Subset specified: FACS-sorted CD8+CD4-CCR7+CD45RA+ naive T cells. The chain's CDR3 is CSAGGESGQPQHF. The DNA for the CDR3 is TGCAGTGCGGGGGGGGAATCGGGTCAGCCCCAGCATTTT.